A single sample is the source of the 30 T cell receptor beta chains below, sequenced in a study of T cell repertoires in cytomegalovirus infection. Each CDR3 protein gets one entry after TCRdb re-called the reads with MiXCR. The sample lists some 180,000 distinct CDR3 sequences; approximately 19% were seen once. Sequenced material: PBMCs. The receptors were sampled from a human donor in good health (CMV status not recorded). Some clones in this sample may be carry-over from other donors' samples.

This clonotype has only a few counts. J is TRBJ2-1 and V is TRBV6-6, with 9 bases lining up with TRBD2. The CDR3 extends over 17 amino acids. CDR1 and CDR2 (germline): MNHNY, SVGAGI (reference sequence). The V and J ends lost 0 bases and 8 bases, in that order; junction bases with no gene match: 11. The CDR3, as DNA: TGTGCCAGCAGTTACTCGGGCGGGGGGGTTCTCTGGGATGAGCAGTTCTTC. Residues: CASSYSGGGVLWDEQFF.

This clonotype showed up many times. CDR3 bases: TGTGCCAGCAGCTTAAAGGGGGGAGGCACTGAAGCTTTCTTT. The encoded protein is CASSLKGGGTEAFF. The V and J genes are TRBV7-9 and TRBJ1-1; possible D gene TRBD1, 6 bases. Trimming cost V 2 bases and J 4 bases, with 11 bases left between them. Germline V lookup: CDR1 SEHNR, CDR2 FQNEAQ (reference sequence). The CDR3 runs to 14 residues. The full variable domain, completed using reference TRBV7-9 and TRBJ1-1, is DTGVSQNPRHKITKRGQNVTFRCDPISEHNRLYWYRQTLGQGPEFLTYFQNEAQLEKSRLLSDRFSAERPKGSFSTLEIQRTEQGDSAMYLCASSLKGGGTEAFFGQGTRLTVV.

The J gene is TRBJ1-1, the V gene TRBV19; TRBD1 aligns across 9 bases. V gave up 1 base and J gave up 3 bases; unmatched junction bases: 3. The CDR3 extends over 15 amino acids. The germline CDR1 and CDR2 sequences are LNHDA and SQIVND (reference sequence). The CDR3 here is CASSIGNRGHTEAFF. CDR3 nucleotide sequence: TGTGCCAGTAGTATAGGGAACAGGGGGCACACTGAAGCTTTCTTT.

There are many counts of this clonotype. The genes are TRBV12-3 or TRBV12-4 and TRBJ2-7; 9 nucleotides align to TRBD1. With V trimmed by 1 base and J by 1 base, 2 bases remained unmatched. There are 15 residues in the CDR3. Here the CDR3 DNA reads TGTGCCAGCAGTTTAGACAGGGGGCCTTCCTACGAGCAGTACTTC. As protein: CASSLDRGPSYEQYF.

The chain links TRBV3-1 to TRBJ2-7, with D perhaps TRBD1 (5 bases). The CDR3 is 12 amino acids. CDR1 LGHDT and CDR2 YNNKEL come from the germline V gene (reference sequence). Between the trimmed V and J ends, which lost 2 bases and 6 bases, there was a span of 8 bases. DNA of the CDR3: TGTGCCAGCAGCCAAAGACAGCGCGAGCAGTACTTC. Protein: CASSQRQREQYF.

This clonotype was found many times. J is TRBJ1-4 and V is TRBV7-2; 8 nucleotides agree with TRBD1. The CDR3 is 18 residues long. The V and J ends lost 5 bases and 1 base, in that order; junction bases with no gene match: 12. CDR1 and CDR2 from the germline V gene are SGHTA and FQGNSA. CDR3 nucleotides: TGTGCCAGCAGCCTAAATATCAACAGGGGGAGAACTAATGAAAAACTGTTTTTT. Its translation is CASSLNINRGRTNEKLFF.

Concerning this clonotype itself: This may stem from a read error, because a much larger clone lies one nucleotide away. This chain joins TRBV7-8 and TRBJ1-2; a possible D gene is TRBD1 (5 bases). Germline V gene sequence: CDR1 SGHVS, CDR2 FQNEAQ. V was trimmed by 7 bases and J by 5 bases, leaving 20 bases between them. There are 15 residues in the CDR3. CDR3 protein: CASNTPGLGGYGYTF. The CDR3 region has the DNA TGTGCCAGCAACACACCGGGACTGGGAGGATATGGCTACACCTTC.

The sample holds a few counts of this clonotype. This rearrangement joins TRBV28 to TRBJ2-3; 9 nucleotides agree with TRBD2. The V gene's germline CDR1 is MDHEN and CDR2 SYDVKM. Trimming took 4 bases from V and 4 from J; bases not matched to a gene: 6. The CDR3 sequence is 15 residues long. The CDR3 here is CASSSRAGGADTQYF. The CDR3, as DNA: TGTGCCAGCAGTTCAAGAGCGGGAGGTGCAGATACGCAGTATTTT. Drawing the rest from reference TRBV28 and TRBJ2-3, the complete variable domain is DVKVTQSSRYLVKRTGEKVFLECVQDMDHENMFWYRQDPGLGLRLIYFSYDVKMKEKGDIPEGYSVSREKKERFSLILESASTNQTSMYLCASSSRAGGADTQYFGPGTRLTVL.

This rearrangement joins TRBV7-2 to TRBJ2-7, with D tentatively TRBD2 (5 bases). Trimming stripped 5 bases from V and 9 bases from J, with 17 bases between. This CDR3 has 13 amino acids. Looked up from germline, CDR1 is SGHTA and CDR2 is FQGNSA. CDR3 DNA: TGTGCCAGCAGCCTCCCGGACTCCTTTGGGCAGTACTTC. Protein: CASSLPDSFGQYF.

CDR3 nucleotides: TGTGCCAGCAGTAAAGAACAGGGAAGCTATGGCTACACCTTC. Its protein is CASSKEQGSYGYTF. This chain uses TRBV2 with TRBJ1-2, with TRBD1 as a possible D gene (6 bases). Between the trimmed V and J ends, which lost 5 bases and 4 bases, there was a span of 14 bases. The germline CDR1 and CDR2 sequences are SNHLY and FYNNEI. There are 14 residues in the CDR3. Using reference TRBV2 and TRBJ1-2 for the parts outside the CDR3, the full variable domain is EPEVTQTPSHQVTQMGQEVILRCVPISNHLYFYWYRQILGQKVEFLVSFYNNEISEKSEIFDDQFSVERPDGSNFTLKIRSTKLEDSAMYFCASSKEQGSYGYTFGSGTRLTVV.

The V gene is TRBV7-9, the J gene TRBJ1-1; 7 bases are shared with TRBD1. From germline, CDR1 is SEHNR and CDR2 FQNEAQ (reference sequence). This CDR3 is 13 amino acids long. V shed 1 base, J shed 5 bases, and the junction held 1 base outside the gene matches. The CDR3 bases are TGTGCCAGCAGCTTAGAGGACAGGACTGAAGCTTTCTTT. Protein sequence: CASSLEDRTEAFF.

This clonotype was counted a few times. The rearrangement joins TRBV12-3 or TRBV12-4 to TRBJ2-5; TRBD1 agrees at 8 bases. With V trimmed by 5 bases and J by 4 bases, 6 bases remained unmatched. This CDR3 comprises 14 residues. CDR3 residues: CASSVSGGAETQYF. The CDR3 DNA reads TGTGCCAGCAGTGTATCAGGGGGCGCAGAGACCCAGTACTTC.

This clonotype was picked up many times. J is TRBJ2-1 and V is TRBV12-3 or TRBV12-4, with 10 bases lining up with TRBD2. Trimming removed 3 bases from V and 7 bases from J; junction bases left unmatched: 6. The CDR3 totals 15 residues. CDR3 sequence reads: CASSLTSGRENEQFF. The CDR3 DNA is TGTGCCAGCAGTTTGACCAGCGGGAGGGAAAATGAGCAGTTCTTC.

The CDR3 spells CASSWVAGGLGTEAFF. DNA for the CDR3: TGTGCCAGCAGTTGGGTCGCCGGGGGTCTGGGGACTGAAGCTTTCTTT. The rearrangement links TRBV12-3 or TRBV12-4 to TRBJ1-1, with a possible D match to TRBD1 (5 bases). The CDR3 covers 16 residues. Trimming pared 4 bases from V and 5 bases from J, leaving 20 bases between.

The rearrangement links TRBV19 to TRBJ2-7; 15 bases align to TRBD2. V lost 6 bases, J lost 5 bases, and 11 bases stayed unmatched. Per germline, CDR1 LNHDA and CDR2 SQIVND (reference sequence). The CDR3 runs to 17 residues. CDR3 amino acids: CASSIGLAGGPTHEQYF. CDR3 nucleotide sequence: TGTGCCAGTAGCATCGGACTAGCGGGAGGGCCTACCCACGAGCAGTACTTC.

A word on this clonotype: Possible read error: a much larger clone is one base away. V gene TRBV7-9 combines with J gene TRBJ1-4; D unclear. The CDR3 contains 15 residues. Per the germline V gene, CDR1 is SEHNR and CDR2 is FQNEAQ (reference sequence). V was shortened by 1 base and J by 7 bases, with 13 bases between the two germline ends. CDR3 nucleotides: TGTGCCAGCAGCTTAGACGGTTGGGCGATTGAAAAACTGTTTTTT. Protein product: CASSLDGWAIEKLFF.

This clonotype was found many times. The CDR3 region has the DNA TGTGCCAGCAGCTTACGGAACACTGAAGCTTTCTTT. Translating gives CASSLRNTEAFF. This chain uses TRBV11-3 with TRBJ1-1; no clear D. The germline gives CDR1 SGHNT, CDR2 YENEEA. CDR3 length: 12 amino acids. Trimming pared 2 bases from V and 1 base from J, leaving 2 bases between.

This clonotype was counted between two and nine times. The J gene is TRBJ2-3, the V gene TRBV11-2; D is unclear. The CDR3 has 14 amino acids. V lost 2 bases and J lost 6, with 12 bases in between. Germline V CDR1 and CDR2: SGHAT, FQNNGV. The CDR3 nucleotides are TGTGCCAGCAGCTTAAGCTCCCAGGCGGATACGCAGTATTTT. Encoded protein: CASSLSSQADTQYF.

V and J are TRBV6-1 and TRBJ2-1; 14 bases are shared with TRBD2. CDR3 size: 16 residues. J was trimmed by 3 bases and V by 8 bases; bases with no gene match: 6. Germline V gene lookup returns CDR1 MNHNS and CDR2 SASEGT. Here the CDR3 reads CASGTSGSSGYNEQFF. DNA of the CDR3: TGTGCCAGCGGGACTAGCGGGAGTAGCGGCTACAATGAGCAGTTCTTC.

With regard to this clonotype: Since a much larger clone is just one base distant, this may be a read error. The gene calls are TRBV7-2 and TRBJ2-7, with 8 nucleotides matching TRBD2. The CDR3 is 14 residues long. Germline V gives CDR1 SGHTA, CDR2 FQGNSA. This CDR3 reads CASGLAGTAYEQYF. The CDR3 DNA reads as TGTGCCAGCGGCTTAGCGGGAACCGCGTACGAGCAGTACTTC.

This rearrangement joins TRBV5-1 to TRBJ1-4; 7 nucleotides match TRBD1. CDR3 length: 14 residues. Germline V CDR1 and CDR2: SGHRS, YFSETQ. J lost 5 bases, V lost 2 bases, and 3 bases had no gene match. The CDR3 DNA follows: TGCGCCAGCAGCTTCGGGACAGAAAATGAAAAACTGTTTTTT. Encoded protein: CASSFGTENEKLFF.

This clonotype occurred many times. The chain combines TRBV6-9 with TRBJ2-6, with D possibly matching TRBD1 (5 bases). The germline gives CDR1 MNHGY, CDR2 SVAAGI. This CDR3 comprises 14 residues. Trimming took off 10 bases at V and 0 bases at J, with 10 bases between the two ends. CDR3 nucleotides: TGTGCCACCCAGGGAATCTCTGGGGCCAACGTCCTGACTTTC. This encodes CATQGISGANVLTF.

This clonotype was recorded many times. The rearrangement links TRBV7-2 to TRBJ2-2; 9 bases fit TRBD2. This CDR3 is built from 15 residues. The trim removed 8 bases at V and 3 bases at J, leaving 7 bases unmatched. Germline-derived CDR1 and CDR2 are SGHTA and FQGNSA. CDR3 in amino acids: CASSRGRAYTGELFF. CDR3 bases: TGTGCCAGCTCTCGCGGGAGGGCCTACACCGGGGAGCTGTTTTTT.

The V and J genes are TRBV28 and TRBJ1-6, with D perhaps matching TRBD1 (5 bases). V lost 3 bases and J 0 bases, leaving 12 bases between the germline ends. CDR3 length equals 17 residues. Germline V gene lookup returns CDR1 MDHEN and CDR2 SYDVKM. CDR3: CASSFGQGSSYNSPLHF. As DNA, the CDR3 is TGTGCCAGCAGTTTCGGGCAGGGTAGCTCCTATAATTCACCCCTCCACTTT.

This clonotype was counted between two and nine times. This sequence joins TRBV7-2 and TRBJ2-3, with D tentatively TRBD1 (5 bases). This CDR3 is built from 16 residues. The germline CDR1 and CDR2 sequences are SGHTA and FQGNSA. V was trimmed by 4 bases and J by 3 bases, leaving 17 bases between them. The CDR3 DNA is TGTGCCAGCAGCTCCCTAGGGGCAGGAGATACAGATACGCAGTATTTT. Translation: CASSSLGAGDTDTQYF.

This clonotype was counted only a few times. The rearrangement joins TRBV28 to TRBJ1-5; D unclear. Germline CDR1 MDHEN, CDR2 SYDVKM. Trimming cost V 1 base and J 3 bases, with 7 bases left between them. The CDR3 extends over 14 amino acids. The CDR3 reads CASSLSRNNQPQHF. The CDR3 DNA reads as TGTGCCAGCAGTTTATCCAGAAACAATCAGCCCCAGCATTTT.

This clonotype was observed a handful of times. The rearrangement uses TRBV11-3 and TRBJ1-3, with D uncertain. The CDR3 has 16 amino acids. V was pared by 5 bases and J by 2 bases, with 16 bases between. Germline V gene sequence: CDR1 SGHNT, CDR2 YENEEA. The CDR3 DNA sequence: TGTGCCAGCAGCAACGGGCGACCTTCGGCTGGAAACACCATATATTTT. Translation: CASSNGRPSAGNTIYF.

J is TRBJ2-5 and V is TRBV6-2 or TRBV6-3, with D perhaps matching TRBD2 (6 bases). The CDR3 contains 15 residues. Germline values: CDR1 MNHEY, CDR2 SVGEGT. The V end was cut by 2 bases, the J end by 4 bases, with 14 bases between. CDR3 bases: TGTGCCAGCAGTTACGGGCGGGGTCCCTCAGAGACCCAGTACTTC. This translates into CASSYGRGPSETQYF.

The chain couples TRBV7-2 to TRBJ2-1; 7 nucleotides match TRBD2. This CDR3 region has 14 residues. With 8 bases clipped from V and 8 bases from J, the junction kept 12 bases outside the gene matches. The germline V gene encodes CDR1 SGHTA and CDR2 FQGNSA. CDR3 sequence: CASGSGRDDYEQFF. CDR3 DNA: TGTGCCAGCGGGTCGGGGAGGGACGACTATGAGCAGTTCTTC.

The chain is built from TRBV28 and TRBJ2-5, with a tentative D call TRBD2 (5 bases). Trimming stripped 5 bases from V and 2 bases from J, with 12 bases between. The CDR3 contains 14 residues. Germline lookup yields CDR1 MDHEN and CDR2 SYDVKM. The CDR3 loop is CASSPGDRQETQYF. DNA of the CDR3: TGTGCCAGCAGTCCCGGGGATAGACAAGAGACCCAGTACTTC.